This T cell receptor beta chain was identified in a study of T cells in Graves' hyperthyroidism and ophthalmopathy. The authors deemed Graves' hyperthyroidism stable absent ophthalmopathy progression within 18 months. What was amplified from RNA transcripts were TCR beta CDR3 regions. The HTBI primer set served for first-round RT-PCR of the TCR CDR3. TCRdb itself ran the multiplex PCR reads through MiXCR, one entry per CDR3 protein. Of about 840,000 distinct CDR3 sequences listed, around 38% were seen once; the top ten hold 8% to 9%. The CDR3 has 14 residues. Germline V gene sequence: CDR1 SGDLS, CDR2 YYNGEE. Losses at the gene ends were 7 bases for V and 3 bases for J; bases not matched to a gene: 10. This clonotype came up many times.

The source material was blood. The sequence came from a man aged 18 to 35 with Graves' hyperthyroidism. The chain recombines TRBV9 with TRBJ2-7; TRBD1 matches 7 bases. This chain's CDR3 is CASSLGTAIYEQYF. The CDR3 DNA is TGTGCCAGCTCACTCGGGACAGCGATCTACGAGCAGTACTTC.